The 19 T cell receptor beta chains listed next were all sequenced from one sample in a study of blood T cell repertoires in COVID-19. Assay used: immunoSEQ multiplex PCR; TCRdb lists only in-frame clones, some missing. The sample carries 250,000 or so clones, about 85% recorded once. Sequenced material: PBMCs or T cells enriched from blood (not recorded which). The source is a man in his thirties or forties who had recovered from COVID-19.

The V gene is TRBV27, the J gene TRBJ2-1; D uncertain. The germline CDR1 and CDR2 sequences are MNHEY and SMNVEV (reference sequence). This CDR3 is built from 13 residues. Trimming removed 6 bases at V and 6 bases at J, with 12 bases between. CDR3 loop: CASRWSLGNEQFF. Written as DNA, the CDR3 is TGTGCCAGCAGGTGGAGCTTGGGCAATGAGCAGTTCTTC.

This clone was seen only a few times. The chain couples TRBV6-5 to TRBJ1-1; D not resolved. Germline assignment: CDR1 MNHEY and CDR2 SVGAGI. V lost 6 bases and J lost 3, with 17 bases in between. There are 15 residues in the CDR3. In nucleotides, the CDR3 is TGTGCCAGCAGGGTGGGTAGGACTCGGGACACTGAAGCTTTCTTT. Translating it yields CASRVGRTRDTEAFF.

The CDR3 sequence is CASSLSPGTGRQTQYF. The CDR3 DNA follows: TGTGCCAGCAGCTTATCCCCCGGGACAGGGCGTCAGACCCAGTACTTC. This chain uses TRBV7-2 with TRBJ2-5; the match to TRBD1 covers 9 bases. J gave up 6 bases and V 2 bases, and 10 bases lay outside the gene matches. The CDR3 has 16 residues. Germline CDR1 and CDR2: SGHTA and FQGNSA.

The rearrangement uses TRBV6-2 or TRBV6-3 and TRBJ2-2; weak D call: TRBD2 (5 bases). The germline CDR1 and CDR2 sequences are MNHEY and SVGEGT. The CDR3 covers 16 residues. The V end lost 6 bases, the J end lost 0 bases, and 14 bases lay between the germline ends. CDR3 sequence (DNA): TGTGCCAGCAGCTCAAACTTCGGGACGAACACCGGGGAGCTGTTTTTT. It codes for CASSSNFGTNTGELFF.

The V gene is TRBV27, the J gene TRBJ1-6; a possible D gene is TRBD1 (5 bases). Germline CDR1 reads MNHEY; CDR2 reads SMNVEV (reference sequence). V was cut by 5 bases and J by 5 bases, with 13 bases left in between. This CDR3 spans 15 amino acids. The chain's CDR3 is CASSVGTVNNSPLHF. CDR3 bases: TGTGCCAGCAGTGTTGGGACTGTAAATAATTCACCCCTCCACTTT.

The chain uses TRBV29-1 and TRBJ1-2, with unresolved D. The germline gives CDR1 SQVTM, CDR2 ANQGSEA. The CDR3 is 14 amino acids. Between the trimmed V and J ends, which lost 4 bases and 5 bases, there was a span of 17 bases. This CDR3 is CSVVDPARLYGYTF. The CDR3 region has the DNA TGCAGCGTTGTGGACCCCGCGCGACTATATGGCTACACCTTC.

V gene TRBV4-2 combines with J gene TRBJ1-2; the match to TRBD1 covers 9 bases. Trimming at V came to 5 bases and at J to 6 bases, leaving 16 bases not matched to a gene. The CDR3 contains 17 residues. From germline, CDR1 is LGHNA and CDR2 YNFKEQ. The CDR3: CASSGYTGQGKMDGYTF. The DNA of the CDR3 is TGTGCCAGCAGCGGCTACACCGGACAGGGGAAGATGGATGGCTACACCTTC.

The gene calls are TRBV6-5 and TRBJ1-1, with unresolved D. Trimming took 0 bases from V and 8 from J, leaving 16 bases between them. CDR1 is MNHEY, CDR2 SVGAGI, per germline. CDR3 length: 15 amino acids. CDR3: CASSYSTTTSREAFF. In DNA, the CDR3 is TGTGCCAGCAGTTACTCGACGACAACCAGTCGCGAAGCTTTCTTT.

This clone was found once. This chain links TRBV3-1 (or the pseudogene TRBV3-2) with TRBJ1-5; no firm D call. The germline V gene has CDR1 LGHDT and CDR2 YNNKEL (reference sequence). Trimming cost V 1 base and J 0 bases, with 13 bases left between them. This CDR3 has 17 amino acids. In DNA, the CDR3 is TGTGCCAGCAGCCAAGGTGGAGGCCCCTATAGCAATCAGCCCCAGCATTTT. This encodes CASSQGGGPYSNQPQHF.

CDR3 loop: CASSPPSGFAEAFF. In DNA form, the CDR3 reads TGTGCCAGCTCACCACCTTCGGGTTTCGCTGAAGCTTTCTTT. The chain links TRBV18 to TRBJ1-1; unclear D gene. CDR1 is KGHSH and CDR2 is LQKENI in the germline V gene. The CDR3 is made up of 14 amino acids. V was trimmed by 0 bases and J by 6 bases, leaving 11 bases between them.

J is TRBJ1-5 and V is TRBV28; 7 bases align to TRBD1. This CDR3 is 16 amino acids long. V trimming: 4 bases; J trimming: 1 base; junction bases outside the gene matches: 7. CDR1 and CDR2 (germline): MDHEN, SYDVKM. For the CDR3, the DNA is TGTGCCAGCAGTTCCGTATTCAGGGGGAGCAATCAGCCCCAGCATTTT. Translated: CASSSVFRGSNQPQHF.

V gene TRBV4-2 combines with J gene TRBJ1-5; 8 bases are shared with TRBD1. CDR1 and CDR2 from the germline V gene are LGHNA and YNFKEQ. The CDR3 contains 16 residues. V was pared by 0 bases and J by 5 bases, with 6 bases of the junction left unmatched. For the CDR3, the DNA is TGTGCCAGCAGCCAAGAAGCAGGGGGCAGCGATCAGCCCCAGCATTTT. This sequence encodes CASSQEAGGSDQPQHF.

This clone was counted only a few times. The chain employs TRBV5-1 and TRBJ1-2, with 7 bases that match TRBD1. CDR3 size: 15 residues. The germline CDR1 and CDR2 sequences are SGHRS and YFSETQ. The trim removed 3 bases at V and 1 base at J, leaving 6 bases unmatched. The DNA of the CDR3 is TGCGCCAGCAGCTACGTTACAGGGGTTAACTATGGCTACACCTTC. Translating gives CASSYVTGVNYGYTF.

The count of this clone is one. V gene TRBV5-1 combines with J gene TRBJ2-5; 10 bases line up with TRBD1. The CDR3 is 15 residues long. V lost 6 bases to trimming and J lost 1 base; unmatched junction nucleotides: 6. Germline V gene data show CDR1 as SGHRS and CDR2 as YFSETQ. The CDR3 sequence is CASNFGTGAQETQYF. The CDR3 region has the DNA TGCGCCAGCAACTTCGGGACAGGGGCCCAAGAGACCCAGTACTTC. Looking up the rest from reference TRBV5-1 and TRBJ2-5 gives the full variable domain: KAGVTQTPRYLIKTRGQQVTLSCSPISGHRSVSWYQQTPGQGLQFLFEYFSETQRNKGNFPGRFSGRQFSNSRSEMNVSTLELGDSALYLCASNFGTGAQETQYFGPGTRLLVL.

This clone was counted once. The rearrangement uses TRBV2 and TRBJ2-1; 7 bases are a match to TRBD2. CDR3 length: 15 residues. Unmatched junction bases numbered 12, after V lost 6 bases and J lost 7 bases. In germline, CDR1 is SNHLY, CDR2 FYNNEI. The CDR3 loop is CASRNPGGRSNEQFF. In DNA, the CDR3 is TGTGCCAGCAGGAATCCCGGGGGGAGATCAAATGAGCAGTTCTTC.

This chain joins TRBV6-4 and TRBJ1-3; the match to TRBD1 covers 10 bases. CDR3 length: 18 residues. Germline V gives CDR1 MRHNA, CDR2 SNTAGT. V dropped 10 bases and J dropped 2; count of bases not matched to a gene: 17. DNA of the CDR3: TGTGCCAACCCGGAGGCCTTGGACAGGGGGAACGCTGGAAACACCATATATTTT. It specifies CANPEALDRGNAGNTIYF.

V gene TRBV5-6 combines with J gene TRBJ1-5, with 8 positions matching TRBD1. J gave up 9 bases and V 0 bases, and 5 bases lay outside the gene matches. This CDR3 region has 14 residues. Germline V CDR1 and CDR2: SGHDT, YYEEEE. CDR3 DNA: TGTGCCAGCAGCTTGGGGACAGGGATCCGGCCCCAGCATTTT. As protein: CASSLGTGIRPQHF.

The rearrangement joins TRBV4-1 to TRBJ2-3; 7 bases are a match to TRBD2. The ends lost 4 bases at V and 0 bases at J; junction bases unmatched: 4. Germline loops: CDR1 MGHRA, CDR2 YSYEKL. This CDR3 region has 15 residues. CDR3 sequence: CASSPSGASTDTQYF. The CDR3 DNA reads TGCGCCAGCAGCCCCAGCGGGGCTAGCACAGATACGCAGTATTTT.

This clone was found once. V gene TRBV5-4 combines with J gene TRBJ2-3, with 9 bases lining up with TRBD2. CDR3 size: 19 residues. V shed 4 bases and J 3 bases; nucleotides not matched to a gene: 18. Germline loops: CDR1 SGHNT, CDR2 YYREEE (reference sequence). The CDR3 nucleotides are TGTGCCAGCAGCCCCCCCCGTTGGGCGGGGGGGCAGCTGACAGATACGCAGTATTTT. Translated, it gives CASSPPRWAGGQLTDTQYF.